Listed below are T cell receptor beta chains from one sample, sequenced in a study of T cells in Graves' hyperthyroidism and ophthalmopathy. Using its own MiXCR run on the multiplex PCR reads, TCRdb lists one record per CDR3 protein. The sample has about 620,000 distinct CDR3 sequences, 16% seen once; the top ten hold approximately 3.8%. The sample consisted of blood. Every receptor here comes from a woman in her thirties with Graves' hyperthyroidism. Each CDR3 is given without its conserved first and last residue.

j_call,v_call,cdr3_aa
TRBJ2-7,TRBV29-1,SVVGITYEQY
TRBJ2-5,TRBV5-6,ASSLEVAASKETQY
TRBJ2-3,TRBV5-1,ASSLTGTGGYSDTQY
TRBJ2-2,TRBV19,ASLPLAGVFGELF
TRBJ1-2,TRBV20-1,SARGGFEGGYT
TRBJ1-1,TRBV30,AWSASTREAF
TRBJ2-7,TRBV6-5,ASSYDRDTLYEQY
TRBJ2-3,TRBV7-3,ASSLTSGSGTDTQY
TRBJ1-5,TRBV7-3,ASSGTGGVNQPQH
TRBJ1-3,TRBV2,ASSQQGSGNTIY
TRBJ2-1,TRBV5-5,ASSQGLAEPAEQF
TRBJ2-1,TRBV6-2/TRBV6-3,ASTFRLGSYNEQF
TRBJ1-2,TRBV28,ASSFSLLDNSAYGYT
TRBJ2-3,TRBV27,ACSCAGTTDTQY
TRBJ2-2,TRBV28,ASTDLRLAGGVYTGELF
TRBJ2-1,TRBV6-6,ASSYGTEINEQF
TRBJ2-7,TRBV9,ASSGFGRSSNEQY
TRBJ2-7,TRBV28,ASWSPREFYEQY
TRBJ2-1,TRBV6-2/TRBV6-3,ATRQDSSYNEQF
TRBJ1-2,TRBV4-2,ASSQKQGSGGYT
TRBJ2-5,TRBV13,ASSSPRDRLQETQY
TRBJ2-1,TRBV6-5,ASSYSNVPGPWF